The rows below give T cell receptor beta chains drawn from one sample of a study of blood T cells in healthy people across ages. TCRdb re-derived calls from the 5' RACE reads in MiXCR, one entry per CDR3 protein. The data contain more than 1,000,000 distinct CDR3 sequences, around 27% of them singletons. This sample also belongs to another study, concerning T cells of mothers and their children.

The specimen was blood. The receptors shown here come from a girl aged 2-10 years in good health. Both conserved end residues are part of each CDR3. A D gene is named only where the DNA matches it firmly. Size is omitted from some rows. Given values are once, few, many or a class for expanded clones.

>TRBV19|TRBJ2-7|.|TRBD2
CASATSGDSYEQYF
TGTGCCAGTGCCACTAGCGGGGACTCCTACGAGCAGTACTTC
>TRBV5-1|TRBJ2-6|few|TRBD1
CASSLARQGSGANVLTF
TGCGCCAGCAGCTTGGCAAGACAGGGCTCTGGGGCCAACGTCCTGACTTTC
>TRBV7-9|TRBJ1-5|.|.
CASSPGGSQPQHF
TGTGCCAGCAGCCCTGGGGGCAGTCAGCCCCAGCATTTT
>TRBV12-3/TRBV12-4|TRBJ2-1|.|TRBD2
CASTQRESMNEQFF
TGTGCCAGCACCCAGCGGGAGAGTATGAATGAGCAGTTCTTC
>TRBV29-1|TRBJ2-7|.|TRBD1
CSVVWSGGFEQYF
TGCAGCGTTGTTTGGTCAGGGGGCTTCGAGCAGTACTTC
>TRBV6-2/TRBV6-3|TRBJ2-6|.|.
CASRPTASGANVLTF
TGTGCCAGCAGGCCGACCGCCTCTGGGGCCAACGTCCTGACTTTC
>TRBV2|TRBJ1-5|.|.
CASSEYGPGTNQPQHF
TGTGCCAGCAGTGAATACGGGCCGGGGACCAATCAGCCCCAGCATTTT
>TRBV29-1|TRBJ2-2|.|.
CSVEAYLTGELFF
TGCAGCGTTGAGGCCTACCTCACCGGGGAGCTGTTTTTT
>TRBV20-1|TRBJ2-5|.|.
CSASTSQETQYF
TGCAGTGCTAGTACGTCCCAAGAGACCCAGTACTTC
>TRBV5-8|TRBJ2-1|.|TRBD1
CASSPLRDSSYHEQFF
TGTGCCAGCAGCCCTCTCCGGGACAGCTCCTACCATGAGCAGTTCTTC
>TRBV15|TRBJ2-1|.|.
CATTGTLGDEQFF
TGTGCCACCACAGGGACCTTAGGGGATGAGCAGTTCTTC
>TRBV28|TRBJ2-3|few|.
CASSSTDSTDTQYF
TGTGCCAGCAGTTCGACGGATAGCACAGATACGCAGTATTTT
>TRBV5-1|TRBJ2-1|.|TRBD1
CASSLGTGNSYNEQFF
TGCGCCAGCAGCTTGGGGACAGGGAACTCCTACAATGAGCAGTTCTTC
>TRBV3-1|TRBJ2-7|.|.
CASSPTGDSFSPYEQYF
TGTGCCAGCAGCCCAACGGGGGACAGTTTTTCCCCCTACGAGCAGTACTTC
>TRBV12-5|TRBJ2-5|.|.
CASGSETKGGQGETQYF
TGTGCTAGTGGTTCCGAAACTAAGGGGGGGCAGGGGGAGACCCAGTACTTC
>TRBV25-1|TRBJ2-7|.|.
CASSGSQGPWDEQYF
TGTGCCAGCAGTGGGTCTCAGGGCCCCTGGGACGAGCAGTACTTC
>TRBV7-2|TRBJ2-3|.|TRBD2
CASSLMASGRALGIDTQYF
TGTGCCAGCAGCTTAATGGCTAGCGGGAGGGCCCTGGGGATAGATACGCAGTATTTT
>TRBV20-1|TRBJ2-5|few|TRBD1
CSATAHTQGAEETQYF
TGCAGTGCTACGGCCCACACGCAGGGGGCTGAAGAGACCCAGTACTTC
>TRBV4-1|TRBJ1-4|.|.
CASSPRSWTVEKLFF
TGCGCCAGCAGCCCTCGATCCTGGACAGTTGAAAAACTGTTTTTT
>TRBV7-9|TRBJ2-3|.|.
CASSLPIQGGHTDTQYF
TGTGCCAGCAGCTTACCGATTCAGGGCGGACACACAGATACGCAGTATTTT
>TRBV3-1|TRBJ2-4|once|.
CASSQDVRHQYF
TGTGCCAGCAGCCAAGATGTCAGACACCAGTACTTC
>TRBV2|TRBJ2-1|few|.
CASSAGGLVSNEQFF
TGTGCCAGCAGTGCCGGGGGGCTAGTATCTAATGAGCAGTTCTTC
>TRBV2|TRBJ2-4|few|TRBD1
CASSPRTGEKGIQYF
TGTGCCAGCAGTCCCAGGACAGGGGAGAAGGGCATTCAGTACTTC
>TRBV7-2|TRBJ1-1|few|TRBD1
CASRGGTVNTEAFF
TGTGCCAGCAGGGGGGGGACAGTGAACACTGAAGCTTTCTTT
>TRBV14|TRBJ2-5|.|TRBD1
CASSQVPGQADQETQYF
TGTGCCAGCAGCCAAGTACCGGGACAGGCGGACCAAGAGACCCAGTACTTC
>TRBV12-3/TRBV12-4|TRBJ1-2|once|TRBD1
CASRDRDSNLYGYTF
TGTGCCAGCAGGGACCGGGACAGTAATCTCTATGGCTACACCTTC
>TRBV5-1|TRBJ2-1|.|.
CASSPSWTDNEQFF
TGCGCCAGCAGTCCCTCATGGACGGACAATGAGCAGTTCTTC
>TRBV28|TRBJ2-7|.|.
CASRPTLLGNPYEQYF
TGTGCCAGCAGACCCACCCTCCTAGGAAACCCCTACGAGCAGTACTTC
>TRBV29-1|TRBJ1-1|.|.
CSLTRGPGTEAFF
TGCAGCCTCACCAGGGGCCCGGGCACTGAAGCTTTCTTT
>TRBV5-1|TRBJ2-5|many|TRBD1
CASSSGQGGGETQYF
TGCGCCAGCAGCTCGGGACAGGGAGGTGGAGAGACCCAGTACTTC
>TRBV7-9|TRBJ1-2|few|.
CASNMGLSSDGYTF
TGTGCCAGCAACATGGGACTCTCCTCGGATGGCTACACCTTC
>TRBV25-1|TRBJ2-5|many|TRBD1
CASSEPDRDRGGETQYF
TGTGCCAGCAGTGAACCGGACAGGGACAGAGGGGGAGAGACCCAGTACTTC